The entry below gives a single T cell receptor (beta chain) sequence along with its context. No antigen is known for it. The data belong to a study of cytomegalovirus exposure and HLA in healthy donors. Looking at the study overall: Around 86 million unique TCRs, all from HLA-typed donors, were included in an early release of the data. Overall study results and limits: CMV serostatus was the only recorded immune exposure for donors. The study listed roughly 150 cytomegalovirus-associated TCR beta chains.

60 Vbeta and 13 Jbeta primers were used in PCR. Generated by immunoSEQ multiplex PCR, the TCRdb table keeps only in-frame clones and is missing some. This table holds 97,000 or so clones, around 70% found once. Regarding donors, all were healthy bone marrow donors. The CDR3 is 16 residues long. Germline CDR1 is SEHNR and CDR2 is FQNEAQ (reference sequence). The ends lost 5 bases at V and 2 bases at J; junction bases unmatched: 7. The chain uses TRBV7-9 and TRBJ2-3; TRBD2 aligns across 10 bases. This TCR derives from a man in his forties or fifties in good health and CMV-seronegative. Sequencing used PBMCs. CDR3 residues: CASSTLAGEVTDTQYF. The DNA for the CDR3 is TGTGCCAGCAGCACCCTAGCGGGAGAGGTCACAGATACGCAGTATTTT.